Each of the 16 T cell receptor beta chains below was sequenced from the same sample in a study of cytomegalovirus exposure and HLA in healthy donors. In the PCR, 60 Vbeta and 13 Jbeta primers were used. The assay was immunoSEQ multiplex PCR, and TCRdb's table has in-frame clones only and misses some. The sample lists tens of thousands of clones; roughly 76% were seen once. The sequencing sample was made of PBMCs. These receptors were collected from a young man in good health and CMV-seronegative.

The V gene is TRBV5-6, the J gene TRBJ1-3, with D perhaps TRBD1 (6 bases). V lost 1 base and J 3 bases, leaving 8 bases between the germline ends. Germline V gives CDR1 SGHDT, CDR2 YYEEEE. CDR3 length: 14 residues. The CDR3 nucleotides read TGTGCCAGCAGCTTGACAGGGAGTGGAAACACCATATATTTT. Encoded protein: CASSLTGSGNTIYF.

The genes are TRBV10-3 and TRBJ2-3; 13 nucleotides align to TRBD2. The CDR3 runs 20 residues. Germline trimming cut 8 bases from V and 0 bases from J; bases unmatched to any gene: 17. Germline V gives CDR1 ENHRY, CDR2 SYGVKD. The CDR3 DNA sequence: TGTGCCATCGGCTCCGGGACTAGCGGGGACCTCCCCACCAGCACAGATACGCAGTATTTT. It translates to CAIGSGTSGDLPTSTDTQYF.

The rearrangement links TRBV2 to TRBJ2-3, with TRBD1 matching 10 bases. Germline CDR1 reads SNHLY; CDR2 reads FYNNEI. The junction had 9 bases not matched to a gene; V was cut back by 3 bases and J by 3 bases. This CDR3 is 17 amino acids long. The CDR3 DNA sequence: TGTGCCAGCAGTGATTCATTGGCGGACAGGGGGACAGATACGCAGTATTTT. Its protein is CASSDSLADRGTDTQYF.

The chain combines TRBV28 with TRBJ1-2; D unclear. With 7 bases removed from V and 1 base from J, the gap between germline ends came to 7 bases. CDR1 and CDR2 (germline): MDHEN, SYDVKM. The CDR3 length is 12 residues. DNA of the CDR3: TGTGCCAGCACCAACGGTAACTATGGCTACACCTTC. This gives the protein CASTNGNYGYTF.

V gene TRBV10-1 combines with J gene TRBJ2-7; D may be TRBD1 (6 bases). Germline V gene data show CDR1 as WNHNN and CDR2 as SYGVQD (reference sequence). This CDR3 has 13 residues. Trimming shortened V by 3 bases and J by 4 bases, and 10 bases separated the two germline ends. The DNA for the CDR3 is TGCGCCAGCAGTGAACTAACAGGGTACGAGCAGTACGTC. Its protein is CASSELTGYEQYV.

The genes are TRBV9 and TRBJ2-3; D is perhaps TRBD1 (5 bases). Germline V lookup: CDR1 SGDLS, CDR2 YYNGEE. The CDR3 is made up of 15 amino acids. V dropped 0 bases and J dropped 2 bases, with 10 bases sitting between them. The CDR3 DNA reads TGTGCCAGCAGCGTAGGGCAGGGCGACACAGATACGCAGTATTTT. This encodes CASSVGQGDTDTQYF.

The J gene is TRBJ1-5, the V gene TRBV9; TRBD1 matches at 8 bases. Losses at the gene ends were 1 base for V and 0 bases for J; bases not matched to a gene: 18. The CDR3 sequence is 21 residues long. CDR1 is SGDLS, CDR2 YYNGEE, per germline. The CDR3 DNA is TGTGCCAGCAGCGTAAGAGGAGGCGACAGGGGCCGTTCCGTTAGCAATCAGCCCCAGCATTTT. Translating gives CASSVRGGDRGRSVSNQPQHF.

The rearrangement joins TRBV30 to TRBJ1-2, with 8 bases identical to TRBD1. With 0 bases clipped from V and 8 bases from J, the junction kept 11 bases outside the gene matches. The CDR3 runs 15 residues. Per germline, CDR1 GTSNPN and CDR2 SVGIG (reference sequence). CDR3 loop: CAWSVLRSRGHGYTF. The CDR3 DNA reads as TGTGCCTGGAGTGTACTTCGGAGCAGGGGGCACGGCTACACCTTC.

J is TRBJ2-2 and V is TRBV7-8, with TRBD1 as a possible D gene (5 bases). Deletions cut 3 bases from V and 0 bases from J, with 11 bases between. Germline values: CDR1 SGHVS, CDR2 FQNEAQ. The CDR3 has 16 residues. CDR3 nucleotides: TGTGCCAGCAGCTTGATGCCACAGGCGAACACCGGGGAGCTGTTTTTT. It yields the protein CASSLMPQANTGELFF.

V usage is TRBV27 and J usage is TRBJ2-1; 7 nucleotides line up with TRBD1. The junction had 8 bases not matched to a gene; V was cut back by 4 bases and J by 2 bases. The CDR3 sequence is 16 residues long. The V gene's germline CDR1 is MNHEY and CDR2 SMNVEV (reference sequence). The CDR3 region is CASSSRQGQTYNEQFF. As DNA, the CDR3 is TGTGCCAGCAGTTCACGACAGGGCCAAACCTACAATGAGCAGTTCTTC.

V is TRBV5-6 and J is TRBJ2-1, with 13 bases matching TRBD2. Losses at the gene ends were 3 bases for V and 5 bases for J; bases not matched to a gene: 8. Looked up from germline, CDR1 is SGHDT and CDR2 is YYEEEE. The CDR3 extends over 17 amino acids. CDR3 nucleotide sequence: TGTGCCAGCAGCTCCGACGGGACTAGCGGGGCCCACAATGAGCAGTTCTTC. It encodes CASSSDGTSGAHNEQFF.

The chain joins TRBV5-4 to TRBJ1-6; 7 bases line up with TRBD1. The CDR3 covers 16 residues. In germline, CDR1 is SGHNT, CDR2 YYREEE (reference sequence). V lost 4 bases to trimming and J lost 0 bases; unmatched junction nucleotides: 4. DNA of the CDR3: TGTGCCAGCAGCCCGGACAGGAGCTCCTATAATTCACCCCTCCACTTT. Encoded protein: CASSPDRSSYNSPLHF.

J is TRBJ2-2 and V is TRBV2; possibly TRBD1 for D (6 bases). Germline CDR1 is SNHLY and CDR2 is FYNNEI. The CDR3 contains 14 residues. V dropped 8 bases and J dropped 0 bases, with 10 bases sitting between them. The chain's CDR3 is CASRQDSNTGELFF. As DNA, the CDR3 is TGTGCCAGCCGACAGGATTCGAACACCGGGGAGCTGTTTTTT.

The chain combines TRBV4-1 with TRBJ1-2; D perhaps matches TRBD1 (6 bases). V lost 0 bases and J lost 4, with 9 bases in between. This CDR3 is 14 amino acids long. Germline CDR1 and CDR2: MGHRA and YSYEKL. This CDR3 is CASSQEIGGYGYTF. CDR3 nucleotide sequence: TGCGCCAGCAGCCAAGAGATAGGGGGCTATGGCTACACCTTC.

The chain has TRBV6-5 and TRBJ2-3, with 9 bases aligning to TRBD1. Germline V gene sequence: CDR1 MNHEY, CDR2 SVGAGI. The CDR3 consists of 14 residues. V lost 7 bases, J lost 3 bases, and 5 bases stayed unmatched. CDR3: CASTRDRATDTQYF. The CDR3 nucleotides are TGTGCCAGCACCCGGGACAGGGCAACAGATACGCAGTATTTT.

The chain employs TRBV5-4 and TRBJ2-7; D is possibly TRBD1 (7 bases). The CDR3 runs to 12 residues. Germline V gene data show CDR1 as SGHNT and CDR2 as YYREEE (reference sequence). V gave up 0 bases and J gave up 12 bases, with 13 bases separating them. CDR3 region: CASSLGGDSWYV. The CDR3 DNA reads as TGTGCCAGCAGCTTGGGGGGGGACAGTTGGTACGTC.